This TCR beta chain was sequenced during a study of cytomegalovirus exposure and HLA in healthy donors. Concerning this clone itself: Its antigen is not identified.

Use of 60 Vbeta and 13 Jbeta primers characterized the PCR. As originally analysed: Per a later analysis, the number of unique TCR beta chains was about 80 million, of which around 9.9 million were shared. Using immunoSEQ multiplex PCR, the repertoire was profiled, and TCRdb retains in-frame clones only, with some absent. V, J and clone size are taken as reported in that table, and D and trimming were inferred from the DNA itself. The record lists about 140,000 clones, of which the ten most abundant hold 2.2%. The study, taken as a whole, reports: TCR beta V segments were, for the most part, productive about 87% or about 30% of the time in an earlier analysis.

Specimen: PBMCs. This sequence was found in a woman between 18 and 29 years old in good health and CMV-seronegative.

The CDR3 nucleotides are TGTGCCAGTAGTATAGAACTGTACAATGAGCAGTTCTTC. It specifies CASSIELYNEQFF. The chain joins TRBV19 to TRBJ2-1, with D uncertain. The CDR3 runs to 13 residues. Germline CDR1 LNHDA, CDR2 SQIVND (reference sequence). V lost 0 bases and J 4 bases, leaving 4 bases between the germline ends. The full variable domain, rest sourced from reference TRBV19 and TRBJ2-1, is DGGITQSPKYLFRKEGQNVTLSCEQNLNHDAMYWYRQDPGQGLRLIYYSQIVNDFQKGDIAEGYSVSREKKESFPLTVTSAQKNPTAFYLCASSIELYNEQFFGPGTRLTVL.